A single sample gave rise to the 28 T cell receptor beta chains below, sequenced in a study of blood T cell repertoires in COVID-19. Generated by immunoSEQ multiplex PCR, the TCRdb table keeps only in-frame clones and is missing some. The sample has around 270,000 clones, 91% seen once. Sequencing was performed on peripheral blood. The receptors originated from a person aged 18 to 30 with COVID-19, enrolled during active disease.

This rearrangement joins TRBV3-1 (or the pseudogene TRBV3-2) to TRBJ2-7; tentatively, D is TRBD1 (5 bases). Germline V CDR1 and CDR2: LGHDT, YNNKEL (reference sequence). The length of the CDR3 is 15 residues. V dropped 1 base and J dropped 2 bases, with 12 bases sitting between them. DNA for the CDR3: TGTGCCAGCAGCCAAGGTAGGGGTCTTGCCTACGAGCAGTACTTC. Its protein product is CASSQGRGLAYEQYF.

This chain joins TRBV5-1 and TRBJ2-3; 10 nucleotides agree with TRBD2. Germline values: CDR1 SGHRS, CDR2 YFSETQ. There are 17 residues in the CDR3. The V segment lost 4 bases and the J segment 3 bases; nucleotides outside the gene matches: 11. CDR3 sequence: CASSLGGMTSGTDTQYF. CDR3 in DNA: TGCGCCAGCAGCCTTGGGGGGATGACTAGCGGGACAGATACGCAGTATTTT.

V is TRBV6-4 and J is TRBJ2-2; TRBD2 aligns across 8 bases. Unmatched junction bases numbered 9, after V lost 6 bases and J lost 6 bases. The CDR3 is 15 residues long. The V gene's germline CDR1 is MRHNA and CDR2 SNTAGT. CDR3 amino acids: CASSPGLGYAGELFF. As DNA, the CDR3 is TGTGCCAGCAGCCCGGGACTAGGTTATGCCGGGGAGCTGTTTTTT.

The chain combines TRBV3-1 (or the pseudogene TRBV3-2) with TRBJ2-7, with 10 bases identical to TRBD2. This CDR3 is built from 16 residues. Germline V CDR1 and CDR2: LGHDT, YNNKEL (reference sequence). V lost 5 bases to trimming and J lost 4 bases; unmatched junction nucleotides: 11. As DNA, the CDR3 is TGTGCCAGCAGCAGAACGGGACTAGCGAGTTCATACGAGCAGTACTTC. Residues: CASSRTGLASSYEQYF.

The chain combines TRBV19 with TRBJ2-2; 8 nucleotides line up with TRBD1. The CDR3 has 15 amino acids. The V segment lost 7 bases and the J segment 6 bases; nucleotides outside the gene matches: 10. In germline, CDR1 is LNHDA, CDR2 SQIVND (reference sequence). The CDR3 DNA is TGTGCCAGTACTCCGGCCGCAGGGGGCTCCGGGGAGCTGTTTTTT. As protein: CASTPAAGGSGELFF.

This rearrangement joins TRBV5-1 to TRBJ2-7, with 7 bases lining up with TRBD2. Losses at the gene ends were 0 bases for V and 7 bases for J; bases not matched to a gene: 7. Germline CDR1 is SGHRS and CDR2 is YFSETQ. This CDR3 has 14 amino acids. CDR3 DNA: TGCGCCAGCAGCTTGGGAGCGGGGCCTCGGGAGCAGTACTTC. It yields the protein CASSLGAGPREQYF.

V and J are TRBV15 and TRBJ2-3, with D tentatively TRBD1 (8 bases). This CDR3 region has 15 residues. Trimming removed 0 bases at V and 4 bases at J, with 11 bases between. Germline V gene data show CDR1 as LNHNV and CDR2 as YYDKDF (reference sequence). The CDR3 spells CATSRDTGGADTQYF. The CDR3 DNA sequence: TGTGCCACCAGCAGAGATACAGGGGGGGCAGATACGCAGTATTTT.

The chain has TRBV6-5 and TRBJ2-7, with TRBD1 as a possible D gene (5 bases). This CDR3 is 11 amino acids long. Germline lookup yields CDR1 MNHEY and CDR2 SVGAGI. Trimming removed 6 bases at V and 9 bases at J, with 12 bases between. CDR3 DNA sequence: TGTGCCAGCAGCCCCAGGGAAGCGCAGTACTTC. This encodes CASSPREAQYF.

The chain carries TRBV24-1 and TRBJ1-1; D not resolved. The CDR3 totals 11 residues. The V and J ends lost 2 bases and 8 bases respectively, with 5 bases between them. The germline gives CDR1 KGHDR, CDR2 SFDVKD. CDR3 sequence (DNA): TGTGCCACCAGTGATTCGAGAGAAGCTTTCTTT. Protein sequence: CATSDSREAFF.

Written as DNA, the CDR3 is TGTGCCAGCAGTGTCCTACAGGGGACAAACACTGAAGCTTTCTTT. This gives the protein CASSVLQGTNTEAFF. The rearrangement joins TRBV2 to TRBJ1-1, with 7 positions matching TRBD1. V dropped 4 bases and J dropped 2; count of bases not matched to a gene: 7. Germline V gene sequence: CDR1 SNHLY, CDR2 FYNNEI. The CDR3 totals 15 residues.

This clone was counted once. This chain joins TRBV13 and TRBJ1-3; 9 bases fit TRBD1. The CDR3 extends over 23 amino acids. V lost 5 bases, J lost 0 bases, and 26 bases stayed unmatched. Germline CDR1 reads PRHDT; CDR2 reads FYEKMQ (reference sequence). Written as DNA, the CDR3 is TGTGCCAGCAGCCTCAGGAGCGCGGAAACAGGGGGCTGTAATACCGACTCTGGAAACACCATATATTTT. It yields the protein CASSLRSAETGGCNTDSGNTIYF.

The chain links TRBV27 to TRBJ2-7, with 13 bases matching TRBD2. The CDR3 runs 15 residues. Looked up from germline, CDR1 is MNHEY and CDR2 is SMNVEV (reference sequence). V trimming: 7 bases; J trimming: 2 bases; junction bases outside the gene matches: 5. In nucleotides, the CDR3 is TGTGCCAGCAACCCAGGACTAGCGGGAGCCTACGAGCAGTACTTC. Translated, it gives CASNPGLAGAYEQYF.

The V and J genes are TRBV14 and TRBJ1-2; the D is unclear. V was cut by 3 bases and J by 7 bases, with 12 bases left in between. This CDR3 comprises 13 residues. Germline V gene lookup returns CDR1 SGHDN and CDR2 FVKESK. CDR3 nucleotide sequence: TGTGCCAGCAGCCAGTGGAGTTTAGGTGGCTACACCTTC. Translating it yields CASSQWSLGGYTF.

V gene TRBV24-1 combines with J gene TRBJ2-6; TRBD1 agrees at 8 bases. Germline trimming cut 2 bases from V and 1 base from J; bases unmatched to any gene: 0. This CDR3 spans 16 amino acids. CDR1 is KGHDR and CDR2 is SFDVKD in the germline V gene. CDR3 sequence: CATSDWDRSGANVLTF. In nucleotides, the CDR3 is TGTGCCACCAGTGATTGGGACAGGTCTGGGGCCAACGTCCTGACTTTC.

The chain is built from TRBV5-1 and TRBJ2-3; D is unclear. V was pared by 4 bases and J by 2 bases, with 14 bases between. This CDR3 has 15 residues. The germline V gene has CDR1 SGHRS and CDR2 YFSETQ. The chain's CDR3 is CASSPTRRSTDTQYF. The CDR3 DNA is TGCGCCAGCAGCCCGACACGACGATCCACAGATACGCAGTATTTT.

The chain employs TRBV28 and TRBJ2-7; 7 bases agree with TRBD1. Per the germline V gene, CDR1 is MDHEN and CDR2 is SYDVKM. V lost 6 bases, J lost 3 bases, and 8 bases stayed unmatched. This CDR3 contains 14 residues. The CDR3 DNA is TGTGCCAGCAGCCGCAGGGGGAGAGACTACGAGCAGTACTTC. Residues: CASSRRGRDYEQYF.

The chain carries TRBV29-1 and TRBJ2-7; 14 bases line up with TRBD2. Germline V gene lookup returns CDR1 SQVTM and CDR2 ANQGSEA. V shed 6 bases, J shed 7 bases, and the junction held 8 bases outside the gene matches. The CDR3 runs to 14 residues. The DNA for the CDR3 is TGCAGCGTCGCCGGGACTAGCGGGAGTTGGGAGCAGTACTTC. As protein: CSVAGTSGSWEQYF.

This chain uses TRBV5-1 with TRBJ1-3; D unclear. The V gene's germline CDR1 is SGHRS and CDR2 YFSETQ. This CDR3 is 13 amino acids long. Trimming stripped 0 bases from V and 5 bases from J, with 6 bases between. The CDR3 DNA reads TGCGCCAGCAGCTTGGGGGAGAGAAACACCATATATTTT. Amino acids: CASSLGERNTIYF.

The J gene is TRBJ1-2, the V gene TRBV4-1; D perhaps matches TRBD1 (5 bases). Germline assignment: CDR1 MGHRA and CDR2 YSYEKL. V was shortened by 3 bases and J by 0 bases, with 11 bases between the two germline ends. The CDR3 contains 15 residues. For the CDR3, the DNA is TGCGCCAGCAGCCAGACGACAGCTACTAACTATGGCTACACCTTC. Protein sequence: CASSQTTATNYGYTF.

With regard to this clone: Distinct nucleotide sequences in the sample also encode this CDR3. The V call is TRBV18, the J call TRBJ2-7, with 11 bases matching TRBD1. Germline-derived CDR1 and CDR2 are KGHSH and LQKENI. The CDR3 runs to 13 residues. The V gene end was trimmed by 6 bases and the J gene end by 2 bases; junction bases not matched to a gene: 0. CDR3: CASSGQGAYEQYF. The CDR3 DNA reads TGTGCCAGCTCGGGACAGGGGGCCTACGAGCAGTACTTC.

The rearrangement uses TRBV7-9 and TRBJ2-1, with no clear D. Trimming left V 2 bases short and J 12 bases short, with 14 bases between. CDR1 is SEHNR, CDR2 FQNEAQ, per germline (reference sequence). The CDR3 length is 13 residues. The CDR3 DNA is TGTGCCAGCAGCTTAAACCAGGTTTTGGGGCAGTTCTTC. Protein: CASSLNQVLGQFF.

This chain joins TRBV7-9 and TRBJ1-3; TRBD1 aligns across 7 bases. CDR3 length: 18 amino acids. V shed 5 bases, J shed 2 bases, and the junction held 15 bases outside the gene matches. CDR1 is SEHNR and CDR2 is FQNEAQ in the germline V gene (reference sequence). This CDR3 reads CASSKGTGAYPTGNTIYF. In DNA form, the CDR3 reads TGTGCCAGCAGCAAAGGCACAGGGGCCTACCCTACTGGAAACACCATATATTTT.

The rearrangement joins TRBV6-5 to TRBJ2-3; D is undetermined. CDR1 is MNHEY and CDR2 is SVGAGI in the germline V gene. This CDR3 comprises 14 residues. V was clipped by 3 bases and J by 0 bases, with 7 bases between them. DNA for the CDR3: TGTGCCAGCAGTTATTTTTATAGCACAGATACGCAGTATTTT. Its translation is CASSYFYSTDTQYF.

This chain joins TRBV14 and TRBJ2-7; 7 bases fit TRBD2. V was clipped by 5 bases and J by 2 bases; unmatched bases: 12. Looked up from germline, CDR1 is SGHDN and CDR2 is FVKESK. This CDR3 has 16 amino acids. The CDR3 coding sequence is TGTGCCAGCAGCGCAACCCAGGGACTACGAACCTACGAGCAGTACTTC. Translated: CASSATQGLRTYEQYF.

The chain uses TRBV5-8 and TRBJ1-5; 9 positions match TRBD1. This CDR3 is built from 16 residues. V gave up 4 bases and J gave up 5 bases; unmatched junction bases: 10. The germline V gene encodes CDR1 SGHTS and CDR2 YDEGEE. The CDR3 sequence is CASSPSRTGDHQPQHF. CDR3 nucleotides: TGTGCCAGCAGCCCCTCTAGGACAGGGGATCATCAGCCCCAGCATTTT.

This clone appeared once. The chain is built from TRBV4-1 and TRBJ2-7; the D gene is possibly TRBD1 (6 bases). The V gene lost 2 bases and the J gene lost 1 base, with 12 bases spanning the gap. CDR1 and CDR2 from the germline V gene are MGHRA and YSYEKL. The CDR3 has 15 residues. The CDR3 coding sequence is TGCGCCAGCAGCCAATCCATGACAGGATCCTACGAGCAGTACTTC. Amino acids: CASSQSMTGSYEQYF.

The J gene is TRBJ2-7, the V gene TRBV9; 7 positions match TRBD2. This CDR3 is 14 amino acids long. V dropped 1 base and J dropped 6; count of bases not matched to a gene: 7. Looked up from germline, CDR1 is SGDLS and CDR2 is YYNGEE. CDR3 sequence: CASSVNWRESEQYF. The CDR3 DNA is TGTGCCAGCAGCGTAAATTGGCGGGAGAGCGAGCAGTACTTC.

V gene TRBV9 combines with J gene TRBJ2-5; the match to TRBD2 covers 16 bases. After removal of 0 bases from V and 5 bases from J, the junction contained 1 base not matched to a gene. CDR3 size: 16 residues. CDR1 is SGDLS and CDR2 is YYNGEE in the germline V gene. The CDR3 region is CASSVEGLAGGETQYF. The CDR3 DNA reads as TGTGCCAGCAGCGTAGAGGGACTAGCGGGAGGGGAGACCCAGTACTTC.